This T cell receptor (beta chain) comes out of a study of T cells in Graves' hyperthyroidism and ophthalmopathy. This clonotype was counted a few times. RNA transcripts yielded amplified TCR beta CDR3 regions. During a first-round RT-PCR of the TCR CDR3, the HTBI primer set was used. TCRdb ran MiXCR on the multiplex PCR reads and lists one entry per CDR3 protein. The data show roughly 520,000 distinct CDR3 sequences, around a quarter seen once. Based on clinical symptoms, serum thyroxine and TRAb, thyroid ultrasound and orbital computed tomography, diagnoses were reached. This CDR3 has 17 residues. Germline-derived CDR1 and CDR2 are MNHEY and SVGAGI. V dropped 5 bases and J dropped 3; count of bases not matched to a gene: 11.

What was sequenced was blood. The sequence derives from a woman between 25 and 40 years old with Graves' ophthalmopathy. The V call is TRBV6-5, the J call TRBJ2-5, with 11 bases aligning to TRBD1. The CDR3 loop is CASSRGGGTGGEETQYF. The CDR3 nucleotides read TGTGCCAGCAGTAGGGGGGGCGGGACAGGGGGTGAAGAGACCCAGTACTTC.